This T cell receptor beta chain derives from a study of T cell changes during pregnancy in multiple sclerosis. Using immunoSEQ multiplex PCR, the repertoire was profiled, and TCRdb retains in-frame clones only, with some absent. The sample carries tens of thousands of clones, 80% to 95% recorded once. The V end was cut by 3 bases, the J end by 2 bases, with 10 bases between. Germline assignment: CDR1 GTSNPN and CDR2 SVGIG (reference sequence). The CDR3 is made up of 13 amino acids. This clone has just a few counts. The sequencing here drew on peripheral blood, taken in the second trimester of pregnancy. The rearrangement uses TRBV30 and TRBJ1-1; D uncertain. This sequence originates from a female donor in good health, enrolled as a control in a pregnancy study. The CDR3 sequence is CAWRDSYNTEAFF. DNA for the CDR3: TGTGCCTGGAGAGATAGCTACAACACTGAAGCTTTCTTT.